The 32 T cell receptor beta chains in this list originate from one sample, sequenced in a study of patients and donors after allogeneic stem cell transplantation. TCRdb reanalysed the RT-PCR reads using MiXCR and keeps one entry per CDR3 protein. The table has approximately 200,000 distinct CDR3 sequences, around 41% seen once. The specimen sequenced was blood, either unsorted or a sorted T cell fraction (not recorded which). The receptors stem from a human donor who was either an allogeneic HSCT recipient or a stem cell or donor lymphocyte infusion donor (not recorded which). It is not recorded whose cells these are; they may come from a transplant donor.

The chain recombines TRBV18 with TRBJ1-3; D is possibly TRBD1 (5 bases). Germline CDR1 reads KGHSH; CDR2 reads LQKENI. Trimming shortened V by 2 bases and J by 3 bases, and 20 bases separated the two germline ends. The CDR3 is 18 residues long. The CDR3 bases are TGTGCCAGCTCACCATTTGTTGCAGGGCCCGGCGGTGGAAACACCATATATTTT. Its translation is CASSPFVAGPGGGNTIYF. The entire variable domain, with the rest obtained from reference TRBV18 and TRBJ1-3, is as follows: NAGVMQNPRHLVRRRGQEARLRCSPMKGHSHVYWYRQLPEEGLKFMVYLQKENIIDESGMPKERFSAEFPKEGPSILRIQQVVRGDSAAYFCASSPFVAGPGGGNTIYFGEGSWLTVV.

The CDR3 DNA sequence: TGTGCCAGCAGCCAAGACTGGTCCCTGGGAATCTCCGGCTACACCTTC. Translation: CASSQDWSLGISGYTF. The gene calls are TRBV3-1 and TRBJ1-2; D uncertain. Between the trimmed V and J ends, which lost 0 bases and 8 bases, there was a span of 19 bases. The CDR3 is made up of 16 amino acids. The germline V gene has CDR1 LGHDT and CDR2 YNNKEL (reference sequence). Supplemented by reference TRBV3-1 and TRBJ1-2, the full variable domain reads DTAVSQTPKYLVTQMGNDKSIKCEQNLGHDTMYWYKQDSKKFLKIMFSYNNKELIINETVPNRFSPKSPDKAHLNLHINSLELGDSAVYFCASSQDWSLGISGYTFGSGTRLTVV.

This clonotype was counted between two and nine times. The chain has TRBV20-1 and TRBJ2-3, with D hard to call. Germline V gene data show CDR1 as DFQATT and CDR2 as SNEGSKA (reference sequence). The CDR3 runs 12 residues. With 5 bases removed from V and 2 bases from J, the gap between germline ends came to 8 bases. As DNA, the CDR3 is TGCAGTGCTGGCGGCTTCACAGATACGCAGTATTTT. Translation gives CSAGGFTDTQYF.

Only a few counts were recorded for this clonotype. This chain links TRBV7-2 with TRBJ1-5; D perhaps matches TRBD1 (5 bases). This CDR3 spans 14 amino acids. Germline-derived CDR1 and CDR2 are SGHTA and FQGNSA. Trimming stripped 5 bases from V and 6 bases from J, with 14 bases between. The CDR3 reads CASSPAPTVQPQHF. Written as DNA, the CDR3 is TGTGCCAGCAGCCCAGCCCCGACAGTTCAGCCCCAGCATTTT.

This clonotype appeared a few times. This chain links TRBV28 with TRBJ2-1; D is perhaps TRBD2 (7 bases). The V gene lost 3 bases and the J gene lost 9 bases, with 18 bases spanning the gap. This CDR3 contains 15 residues. Germline values: CDR1 MDHEN, CDR2 SYDVKM. The CDR3 is CASSFAGALHSEQFF. Here the CDR3 DNA reads TGTGCCAGCAGTTTCGCGGGGGCCCTACACAGTGAGCAGTTCTTC.

This rearrangement joins TRBV28 to TRBJ1-2; no reliable D call. Per germline, CDR1 MDHEN and CDR2 SYDVKM. The CDR3 is made up of 13 amino acids. Trimming shortened V by 1 base and J by 8 bases, and 11 bases separated the two germline ends. Written as DNA, the CDR3 is TGTGCCAGCAGTTTATACCGGGTTGTAGGCTACACCTTC. Its translation: CASSLYRVVGYTF.

This clonotype was detected many times. The chain is built from TRBV12-3 or TRBV12-4 and TRBJ1-6; tentatively, D is TRBD1 (6 bases). With 6 bases removed from V and 9 bases from J, the gap between germline ends came to 15 bases. The CDR3 loop spans 14 amino acids. As DNA, the CDR3 is TGTGCCAGCAGGGAACAGGGAGCCGGTTCACCCCTCCACTTT. Its translation is CASREQGAGSPLHF.

The chain recombines TRBV5-1 with TRBJ2-2, with 7 bases identical to TRBD1. The V gene's germline CDR1 is SGHRS and CDR2 YFSETQ. The CDR3 consists of 15 residues. V was pared by 5 bases and J by 0 bases, with 4 bases of the junction left unmatched. This chain's CDR3 is CASSSDRANTGELFF. The CDR3 DNA follows: TGCGCCAGCAGTTCCGACAGGGCGAACACCGGGGAGCTGTTTTTT.

This clonotype has a handful of counts. The genes are TRBV5-1 and TRBJ2-3, with 7 bases matching TRBD2. There are 17 residues in the CDR3. Trimming cost V 0 bases and J 2 bases; bases outside gene matches: 9. From germline, CDR1 is SGHRS and CDR2 YFSETQ. CDR3: CASSLERTRRLTDTQYF. The CDR3 DNA reads as TGCGCCAGCAGCTTGGAAAGGACTAGGAGGCTCACAGATACGCAGTATTTT.

The genes are TRBV5-1 and TRBJ1-1, with unresolved D. Trimming cost V 0 bases and J 8 bases, with 5 bases left between them. CDR1 and CDR2 from the germline V gene are SGHRS and YFSETQ. The CDR3 totals 11 residues. The CDR3 region is CASSLDQEAFF. The DNA of the CDR3 is TGCGCCAGCAGCTTGGATCAGGAAGCTTTCTTT.

The rearrangement links TRBV11-2 to TRBJ1-5, with 7 positions matching TRBD1. Germline V CDR1 and CDR2: SGHAT, FQNNGV. The CDR3 runs 15 residues. Unmatched junction bases numbered 5, after V lost 5 bases and J lost 1 base. DNA for the CDR3: TGTGCCAGCAGCACGACAGGGAGAAGCAATCAGCCCCAGCATTTT. This codes for CASSTTGRSNQPQHF.

The CDR3 protein is CAISPNPEGGQDSGNTIYF. The CDR3 region has the DNA TGTGCCATCAGTCCAAACCCGGAGGGGGGACAGGACTCTGGAAACACCATATATTTT. The rearrangement uses TRBV10-3 and TRBJ1-3; 8 bases fit TRBD1. This CDR3 is built from 19 residues. V was pared by 5 bases and J by 0 bases, with 15 bases of the junction left unmatched. Germline-derived CDR1 and CDR2 are ENHRY and SYGVKD.

This clonotype was counted a single time. This chain connects TRBV5-1 to TRBJ2-2; the match to TRBD1 covers 9 bases. V lost 3 bases, J lost 2 bases, and 2 bases stayed unmatched. The CDR3 has 15 residues. CDR1 is SGHRS and CDR2 is YFSETQ in the germline V gene. The CDR3 nucleotides are TGCGCCAGCAGCTACAGGGGGCTCAACACCGGGGAGCTGTTTTTT. Its protein is CASSYRGLNTGELFF.

There are a few counts of this clonotype. The rearrangement links TRBV6-6 to TRBJ1-5; D is uncertain. V lost 0 bases and J 1 base, leaving 10 bases between the germline ends. Looked up from germline, CDR1 is MNHNY and CDR2 is SVGAGI (reference sequence). The CDR3 is 16 residues long. The CDR3 DNA reads TGTGCCAGCAGTTACTCAGGACCTGGAAGCAATCAGCCCCAGCATTTT. Translated, it gives CASSYSGPGSNQPQHF.

In this sample, this clonotype turned up a few times. The V and J genes are TRBV30 and TRBJ1-2; D may be TRBD1 (6 bases). Germline CDR1 reads GTSNPN; CDR2 reads SVGIG (reference sequence). The germline V and J ends were trimmed by 8 bases and 9 bases, with 19 bases remaining between them. The CDR3 spans 12 residues. The CDR3 is CARSLNGQSYTF. Written as DNA, the CDR3 is TGTGCCCGATCCCTCAACGGACAGAGCTACACCTTC.

The chain uses TRBV4-1 and TRBJ1-4; 7 bases align to TRBD1. The germline V gene encodes CDR1 MGHRA and CDR2 YSYEKL. The V segment lost 2 bases and the J segment 5 bases; nucleotides outside the gene matches: 5. This CDR3 spans 15 amino acids. CDR3 in amino acids: CASSQPQGWNEKLFF. DNA for the CDR3: TGCGCCAGCAGCCAACCACAGGGGTGGAATGAAAAACTGTTTTTT.

The genes are TRBV5-1 and TRBJ2-7, with 8 bases that match TRBD2. V lost 3 bases to trimming and J lost 5 bases; unmatched junction nucleotides: 7. This CDR3 spans 14 amino acids. CDR1 is SGHRS and CDR2 is YFSETQ in the germline V gene. The CDR3 spells CASSSRGLGHEQYF. The CDR3 nucleotides read TGCGCCAGCAGCTCCCGGGGACTAGGACACGAGCAGTACTTC.

In this sample, this clonotype turned up once. This chain uses TRBV7-8 with TRBJ1-2, with 8 bases matching TRBD1. Germline trimming cut 1 base from V and 4 bases from J; bases unmatched to any gene: 11. There are 17 residues in the CDR3. Germline V gene sequence: CDR1 SGHVS, CDR2 FQNEAQ. CDR3 residues: CASSLEGTGAYSYGYTF. In nucleotides, the CDR3 is TGTGCCAGCAGCTTAGAGGGGACAGGAGCGTATTCCTATGGCTACACCTTC.

This clonotype occurred a few times. The chain combines TRBV20-1 with TRBJ2-7; a weak D match, TRBD1 (6 bases). V lost 1 base, J lost 0 bases, and 10 bases lay in between. The germline gives CDR1 DFQATT, CDR2 SNEGSKA (reference sequence). CDR3 size: 14 residues. CDR3 coding DNA: TGCAGTGCTAGAGGAGGGGGTAGCTCCTACGAGCAGTACTTC. Its protein is CSARGGGSSYEQYF.

J is TRBJ2-1 and V is TRBV10-3; 7 bases are shared with TRBD1. V dropped 8 bases and J dropped 4; count of bases not matched to a gene: 5. CDR3 size: 13 residues. Germline-derived CDR1 and CDR2 are ENHRY and SYGVKD. CDR3 region: CAIGTEPYNEQFF. CDR3 nucleotide sequence: TGTGCCATCGGGACAGAGCCTTACAATGAGCAGTTCTTC.

The chain couples TRBV29-1 to TRBJ2-1, with D perhaps TRBD2 (6 bases). Germline CDR1 SQVTM, CDR2 ANQGSEA. V was shortened by 8 bases and J by 0 bases, with 14 bases between the two germline ends. The CDR3 runs 14 residues. The CDR3 region is CSFIAESSYNEQFF. The CDR3 DNA is TGCAGCTTTATAGCGGAGAGCTCCTACAATGAGCAGTTCTTC.

The V call is TRBV7-8, the J call TRBJ2-1; D remains unclear. The CDR3 loop spans 15 amino acids. Germline assignment: CDR1 SGHVS and CDR2 FQNEAQ. The V end was cut by 5 bases, the J end by 2 bases, with 13 bases between. The CDR3 DNA is TGTGCCAGCAGCCCCCGGGCTCCCGCCTACAATGAGCAGTTCTTC. It translates to CASSPRAPAYNEQFF.

The chain recombines TRBV7-2 with TRBJ2-2; D perhaps matches TRBD2 (5 bases). This CDR3 comprises 14 residues. Germline loops: CDR1 SGHTA, CDR2 FQGNSA. The V and J ends lost 1 base and 4 bases respectively, with 7 bases between them. This CDR3 is CASSLVGSTGELFF. DNA of the CDR3: TGTGCCAGCAGCTTAGTAGGGAGCACCGGGGAGCTGTTTTTT. Full variable domain (remainder filled in from reference TRBV7-2 and TRBJ2-2): GAGVSQSPSNKVTEKGKDVELRCDPISGHTALYWYRQSLGQGLEFLIYFQGNSAPDKSGLPSDRFSAERTGGSVSTLTIQRTQQEDSAVYLCASSLVGSTGELFFGEGSRLTVL.

This chain uses TRBV2 with TRBJ1-2, with TRBD1 matching 8 bases. V shed 7 bases and J 2 bases; nucleotides not matched to a gene: 6. Germline V lookup: CDR1 SNHLY, CDR2 FYNNEI. This CDR3 has 14 residues. DNA of the CDR3: TGTGCCAGCAACCTTAGGACAGGGAACTATGGCTACACCTTC. Its translation is CASNLRTGNYGYTF.

The chain links TRBV7-3 to TRBJ2-3; D might be TRBD1 (5 bases). In germline, CDR1 is SGHTA, CDR2 FQGTGA. The V and J ends lost 0 bases and 1 base respectively, with 14 bases between them. This CDR3 comprises 17 residues. The CDR3 DNA reads TGTGCCAGCAGCTTAACTCTGGGCAGGGTAGGCACAGATACGCAGTATTTT. Translated: CASSLTLGRVGTDTQYF.

This chain connects TRBV12-3 or TRBV12-4 to TRBJ1-3; D is unclear. The germline V and J ends were trimmed by 6 bases and 4 bases, with 10 bases remaining between them. The length of the CDR3 is 13 residues. The CDR3 DNA reads TGTGCCAGCAGGTTGGGCTCCGGAAACACCATATATTTT. This translates into CASRLGSGNTIYF.

This clonotype was found a few times. This chain uses TRBV15 with TRBJ1-1; D is uncertain. The CDR3 spans 14 residues. CDR1 and CDR2 from the germline V gene are LNHNV and YYDKDF (reference sequence). The ends were cut back, 1 base at V and 4 bases at J, with 10 bases in the middle. The CDR3 DNA is TGTGCCACCAGCAGAGGTGCCGACGGCACTGAAGCTTTCTTT. Translated, it gives CATSRGADGTEAFF.

This chain uses TRBV5-1 with TRBJ1-4; 7 nucleotides agree with TRBD1. J was trimmed by 2 bases and V by 0 bases; bases with no gene match: 4. The CDR3 loop spans 16 amino acids. Germline V lookup: CDR1 SGHRS, CDR2 YFSETQ. Here the CDR3 reads CASSLDRGLTNEKLFF. The CDR3, as DNA: TGCGCCAGCAGCTTGGACAGGGGATTGACTAATGAAAAACTGTTTTTT.

This sequence joins TRBV20-1 and TRBJ2-7, with TRBD2 matching over 8 bases. The CDR3 is made up of 13 amino acids. The germline CDR1 and CDR2 sequences are DFQATT and SNEGSKA (reference sequence). Germline trimming cut 7 bases from V and 5 bases from J; bases unmatched to any gene: 10. CDR3 in amino acids: CSGVAGPLHEQYF. As DNA, the CDR3 is TGCAGTGGGGTAGCGGGGCCCTTGCACGAGCAGTACTTC.

V gene TRBV30 combines with J gene TRBJ1-2; 8 bases are a match to TRBD1. The germline gives CDR1 GTSNPN, CDR2 SVGIG (reference sequence). The CDR3 runs to 15 residues. The J segment lost 8 bases and the V segment lost 4 bases, leaving 15 bases of the junction unmatched. The CDR3 DNA follows: TGTGCCTGGATTAGGGACAGGCAATCCCCAGGGGGCTACACCTTC. It translates to CAWIRDRQSPGGYTF.

This clonotype was counted only a few times. The chain joins TRBV4-3 to TRBJ2-6, with 9 bases aligning to TRBD1. Germline V CDR1 and CDR2: LGHNA, YSLEER. After removal of 0 bases from V and 2 bases from J, the junction contained 5 bases not matched to a gene. The CDR3 consists of 18 residues. The DNA of the CDR3 is TGCGCCAGCAGCCAAGATGACAGGGGGACCCCTGGGGCCAACGTCCTGACTTTC. Amino acid sequence: CASSQDDRGTPGANVLTF.

The V call is TRBV7-2, the J call TRBJ1-2; maybe TRBD1 (5 bases). The CDR3 has 12 amino acids. Germline lookup yields CDR1 SGHTA and CDR2 FQGNSA. The germline V and J ends were trimmed by 5 bases and 9 bases, with 13 bases remaining between them. The CDR3 region is CASSQDRTRYTF. DNA of the CDR3: TGTGCCAGCAGCCAAGACAGAACGCGCTACACCTTC.